What follows are 31 T cell receptor beta chains derived from one specimen sequenced in a study of T cells in Graves' hyperthyroidism and ophthalmopathy. Using RNA transcripts as the source, TCR beta CDR3 regions were amplified. Initially, a first-round RT-PCR of the TCR CDR3 employed the HTBI primer set. TCRdb fed the multiplex PCR reads into MiXCR, producing one record per CDR3 protein. Of about 580,000 distinct CDR3 sequences in the sample, roughly 50% are singletons; the top ten hold approximately 7.5%. Sequencing was carried out using peripheral blood or thyroid tissue (not recorded which). The receptors derive from a woman under 30 with Graves' hyperthyroidism.

The V and J genes are TRBV20-1 and TRBJ1-6, with unresolved D. Germline assignment: CDR1 DFQATT and CDR2 SNEGSKA (reference sequence). V gave up 0 bases and J gave up 9 bases, with 9 bases separating them. There are 13 residues in the CDR3. The CDR3 DNA follows: TGCAGTGCTAGAGATCAGGCAGGTTCACCCCTCCACTTT. Protein product: CSARDQAGSPLHF.

The V gene is TRBV20-1, the J gene TRBJ2-7; TRBD1 aligns across 9 bases. The CDR3 runs to 11 residues. Germline V gene lookup returns CDR1 DFQATT and CDR2 SNEGSKA (reference sequence). The trim removed 8 bases at V and 3 bases at J, leaving 2 bases unmatched. In nucleotides, the CDR3 is TGCAGTAGGGACAGGGACTACGAGCAGTACTTC. Its translation is CSRDRDYEQYF.

This clonotype was detected many times. This chain uses TRBV2 with TRBJ2-7; 12 nucleotides match TRBD2. With V trimmed by 6 bases and J by 1 base, 4 bases remained unmatched. Germline assignment: CDR1 SNHLY and CDR2 FYNNEI. The CDR3 contains 15 residues. CDR3 amino acids: CASSATSGSSYEQYF. The CDR3 DNA follows: TGTGCCAGCAGCGCGACTAGCGGGAGTTCCTACGAGCAGTACTTC.

On this clonotype itself: A much bigger clone sits one base away, suggesting this may be a read error. The chain is built from TRBV19 and TRBJ2-7, with D tentatively TRBD1 (5 bases). Germline values: CDR1 LNHDA, CDR2 SQIVND (reference sequence). The CDR3 covers 14 residues. The CDR3 loop reads CATRNWGNSYEQCF. DNA of the CDR3: TGTGCCACCCGGAACTGGGGCAACTCCTACGAGCAGTGCTTC. Full variable domain (missing parts from reference TRBV19 and TRBJ2-7): DGGITQSPKYLFRKEGQNVTLSCEQNLNHDAMYWYRQDPGQGLRLIYYSQIVNDFQKGDIAEGYSVSREKKESFPLTVTSAQKNPTAFYLCATRNWGNSYEQCFGPGTRLTVT.

This clonotype showed up just a few times. The CDR3 sequence: CASSQVAGSSEAFF. CDR3 coding DNA: TGTGCCAGCAGCCAAGTCGCAGGATCCTCGGAAGCTTTCTTT. The rearrangement links TRBV3-1 to TRBJ1-1; unclear D gene. V was pared by 1 base and J by 8 bases, with 14 bases between. The CDR3 length is 14 residues. Germline V lookup: CDR1 LGHDT, CDR2 YNNKEL (reference sequence).

This clonotype has a count of ten or more. The rearrangement links TRBV10-3 to TRBJ2-7; 9 bases map to TRBD1. Germline loops: CDR1 ENHRY, CDR2 SYGVKD. Losses at the gene ends were 6 bases for V and 2 bases for J; bases not matched to a gene: 11. This CDR3 is 16 amino acids long. Here the CDR3 DNA reads TGTGCCATCAGCCTACAACGGGACAGGGAAACCTACGAGCAGTACTTC. Encoded protein: CAISLQRDRETYEQYF.

Notes on this clonotype: The junction does not match germline at one end; this may be a read error. V and J are TRBV24-1 and TRBJ1-6; 11 bases line up with TRBD1. In germline, CDR1 is KGHDR, CDR2 SFDVKD. There are 14 residues in the CDR3. The CDR3 is CASSDPSGQGDTHF. The CDR3 DNA reads TGTGCCAGCAGTGATCCGTCGGGACAGGGGGACACCCACTTT.

This clonotype was observed at least ten times. V usage is TRBV6-5 and J usage is TRBJ1-6, with D possibly matching TRBD1 (6 bases). The CDR3 spans 14 residues. Germline CDR1 and CDR2: MNHEY and SVGAGI. Trimming took 6 bases from V and 6 from J, leaving 12 bases between them. CDR3 nucleotide sequence: TGTGCCAGCAGGGAACAGGGCGCTAATTCACCCCTCCACTTT. Translated, it gives CASREQGANSPLHF.

This chain uses TRBV29-1 with TRBJ2-6; TRBD2 matches 10 bases. Looked up from germline, CDR1 is SQVTM and CDR2 is ANQGSEA. This CDR3 contains 16 residues. The J segment lost 2 bases and the V segment lost 5 bases, leaving 6 bases of the junction unmatched. CDR3 DNA sequence: TGCAGCGTTCTAGCGGGGGAAGGAACTGGGGCCAACGTCCTGACTTTC. This sequence encodes CSVLAGEGTGANVLTF.

This clonotype was counted at least ten times. V is TRBV2 and J is TRBJ2-7; 8 bases line up with TRBD2. The germline V gene encodes CDR1 SNHLY and CDR2 FYNNEI. The CDR3 totals 15 residues. V shed 6 bases and J 0 bases; nucleotides not matched to a gene: 7. The CDR3 nucleotides read TGTGCCAGCAGCGCATGGGGGACTAGCTCCTACGAGCAGTACTTC. It encodes CASSAWGTSSYEQYF.

The sample holds many counts of this clonotype. The chain recombines TRBV19 with TRBJ1-4; 7 bases map to TRBD1. The CDR3 is 13 residues long. Unmatched junction bases numbered 9, after V lost 10 bases and J lost 7 bases. From germline, CDR1 is LNHDA and CDR2 SQIVND (reference sequence). The CDR3 DNA is TGTGCCACCCAGACAGGGTGGGGTGAAAAACTGTTTTTT. Encoded protein: CATQTGWGEKLFF.

A few counts support this clonotype. The chain uses TRBV7-9 and TRBJ2-3, with TRBD2 matching over 16 bases. The CDR3 runs 18 residues. J was trimmed by 2 bases and V by 5 bases; bases with no gene match: 7. CDR1 SEHNR and CDR2 FQNEAQ come from the germline V gene (reference sequence). The CDR3 bases are TGTGCCAGCAGCACGGGACTAGCGGGAGGGGTCTTCACAGATACGCAGTATTTT. Residues: CASSTGLAGGVFTDTQYF.

This clonotype showed up just a few times. The chain is built from TRBV5-1 and TRBJ2-7; no clear D gene. The CDR3 totals 12 residues. V lost 5 bases to trimming and J lost 6 bases, with 12 bases between them. Germline lookup yields CDR1 SGHRS and CDR2 YFSETQ. The DNA for the CDR3 is TGCGCCAGCAGTTGGGGTAGTGGCGAGCAGTACTTC. Translation: CASSWGSGEQYF.

This chain connects TRBV7-6 to TRBJ2-2; tentative D call: TRBD1 (6 bases). From germline, CDR1 is SGHVS and CDR2 FNYEAQ. Trimming left V 5 bases short and J 6 bases short, with 10 bases between. The CDR3 length is 13 residues. The CDR3 loop reads CASSRGMSGELFF. For the CDR3, the DNA is TGTGCCAGCAGCAGGGGGATGTCCGGGGAGCTGTTTTTT.

In this sample, this clonotype turned up a few times. J is TRBJ2-1 and V is TRBV24-1; no reliable D call. Per germline, CDR1 KGHDR and CDR2 SFDVKD. This CDR3 is 11 amino acids long. Deletions cut 9 bases from V and 2 bases from J, with 4 bases between. As DNA, the CDR3 is TGTGCCACCCCCACCTACAATGAGCAGTTCTTC. Translated, it gives CATPTYNEQFF.

With respect to this clonotype: The CDR3 ends on some other residue instead of the conserved phenylalanine or tryptophan, so this is likely a read error. Because the CDR3's place on the DNA is in doubt, the DNA is left out and the CDR3 is given as listed by TCRdb. The CDR3 is CASSASSTGL. The genes are TRBV9 and TRBJ2-5; the D call TRBD1 from the table was never checked on the DNA. Per the germline V gene, CDR1 is SGDLS and CDR2 is YYNGEE. The CDR3 spans 10 amino acids, including both terminal residues.

CDR3 loop: CASSLPGTQYF. CDR3 DNA: TGTGCCAGCAGCCTCCCGGGGACCCAGTACTTC. The chain carries TRBV12-3 or TRBV12-4 and TRBJ2-5, with D unclear. V lost 6 bases, J lost 7 bases, and 9 bases lay in between. This CDR3 is 11 amino acids long.

This clonotype has more than one count but fewer than ten. The CDR3 DNA reads TGTGCCAGCTCCCACACTAGCGGCCAGGGGTACGAGCAGTACTTC. Translation gives CASSHTSGQGYEQYF. J is TRBJ2-7 and V is TRBV18; 8 bases are a match to TRBD2. V lost 6 bases and J lost 4; bases outside the gene matches: 11. Per the germline V gene, CDR1 is KGHSH and CDR2 is LQKENI. This CDR3 is 15 amino acids long.

Only a few counts were recorded for this clonotype. The chain carries TRBV7-2 and TRBJ2-6; 8 bases agree with TRBD1. V lost 3 bases to trimming and J lost 0 bases; unmatched junction nucleotides: 1. The CDR3 is 16 amino acids. Germline V gives CDR1 SGHTA, CDR2 FQGNSA. The CDR3: CASSFRGHSGANVLTF. CDR3 in DNA: TGTGCCAGCAGCTTCAGGGGGCACTCTGGGGCCAACGTCCTGACTTTC.

This clonotype was picked up many times. The chain carries TRBV20-1 and TRBJ2-7; possible D gene TRBD1, 5 bases. CDR1 is DFQATT, CDR2 SNEGSKA, per germline (reference sequence). There are 15 residues in the CDR3. Trimming pared 5 bases from V and 5 bases from J, leaving 22 bases between. CDR3 sequence reads: CSAYNIQGFRDEQYF. CDR3 coding DNA: TGCAGTGCTTACAACATCCAGGGTTTCCGGGACGAGCAGTACTTC.

This rearrangement joins TRBV29-1 to TRBJ2-7; a weak D match, TRBD1 (5 bases). In germline, CDR1 is SQVTM, CDR2 ANQGSEA. The CDR3 runs 13 residues. Trimming shortened V by 6 bases and J by 4 bases, and 16 bases separated the two germline ends. This chain's CDR3 is CSVYVGPLYEQYF. The CDR3 region has the DNA TGCAGCGTGTACGTGGGGCCGCTGTACGAGCAGTACTTC.

The chain combines TRBV18 with TRBJ1-2, with TRBD1 matching 11 bases. This CDR3 region has 13 residues. Germline V gene lookup returns CDR1 KGHSH and CDR2 LQKENI. Germline trimming cut 5 bases from V and 6 bases from J; bases unmatched to any gene: 2. The CDR3 DNA sequence: TGTGCCAGCTCAAGGACAGGGGGCGATGGCTACACCTTC. It is translated as CASSRTGGDGYTF. Based on the CDR3 plus reference TRBV18 and TRBJ1-2, the full variable domain is NAGVMQNPRHLVRRRGQEARLRCSPMKGHSHVYWYRQLPEEGLKFMVYLQKENIIDESGMPKERFSAEFPKEGPSILRIQQVVRGDSAAYFCASSRTGGDGYTFGSGTRLTVV.

This clonotype turned up a few times. This may be a read error: a much more frequent sequence differs by one nucleotide. J is TRBJ1-1 and V is TRBV29-1, with 8 bases identical to TRBD1. This CDR3 comprises 13 residues. J gave up 4 bases and V 8 bases, and 9 bases lay outside the gene matches. Germline V gene data show CDR1 as SQVTM and CDR2 as ANQGSEA. In nucleotides, the CDR3 is TGCAGCACCGCAGGGGGCGAGAGCACTGAAGCTTTCTTT. Translating gives CSTAGGESTEAFF. Based on the CDR3 plus reference TRBV29-1 and TRBJ1-1, the full variable domain is SAVISQKPSRDICQRGTSLTIQCQVDSQVTMMFWYRQQPGQSLTLIATANQGSEATYESGFVIDKFPISRPNLTFSTLTVSNMSPEDSSIYLCSTAGGESTEAFFGQGTRLTVV.

This sequence joins TRBV14 and TRBJ2-5; 11 bases align to TRBD2. This CDR3 is 15 amino acids long. The V gene's germline CDR1 is SGHDN and CDR2 FVKESK. The J segment lost 7 bases and the V segment lost 2 bases, leaving 6 bases of the junction unmatched. The CDR3, as DNA: TGTGCCAGCAGCCAACTACTAGCGGGAGTCGGGACCCAGTACTTC. Its protein is CASSQLLAGVGTQYF.

V is TRBV29-1 and J is TRBJ2-1; 14 nucleotides line up with TRBD2. This CDR3 contains 17 residues. The germline gives CDR1 SQVTM, CDR2 ANQGSEA. The trim removed 7 bases at V and 0 bases at J, leaving 8 bases unmatched. The CDR3 sequence is CSARTSGRSSSYNEQFF. In DNA, the CDR3 is TGCAGCGCCCGGACTAGCGGGAGGTCTAGCTCCTACAATGAGCAGTTCTTC.

The table lists this clonotype with many counts. The rearrangement links TRBV6-2 or TRBV6-3 to TRBJ1-6; weak D call: TRBD1 (5 bases). CDR1 MNHEY and CDR2 SVGEGT come from the germline V gene. This CDR3 is 14 amino acids long. Trimming removed 2 bases from V and 9 bases from J, with 11 bases in between. This CDR3 reads CASSYSQGGSPLHF. The CDR3 DNA follows: TGTGCCAGCAGTTACAGCCAGGGTGGTTCACCCCTCCACTTT.

About this clonotype: A much larger clone sits a single nucleotide away, making a read error possible. The chain employs TRBV6-1 and TRBJ2-7; D not resolved. The V end lost 4 bases, the J end lost 4 bases, and 8 bases lay between the germline ends. The germline V gene has CDR1 MNHNS and CDR2 SASEGT. The CDR3 has 12 amino acids. In DNA form, the CDR3 reads TGTGCCAGCAGTGGAGACCAGTACGAGCAGTACTTC. Translated, it gives CASSGDQYEQYF.

Turning to this clonotype: A much more abundant neighbour one base away suggests this may be a read error. This CDR3 reads CASSSGLGEQCF. The CDR3 DNA reads TGTGCCAGCAGCTCAGGTCTGGGCGAGCAGTGCTTC. This chain links TRBV3-1 with TRBJ2-7; D unclear. Germline V gives CDR1 LGHDT, CDR2 YNNKEL (reference sequence). This CDR3 contains 12 residues.

The CDR3 reads CAWKGEETQYF. CDR3 coding DNA: TGTGCCTGGAAAGGGGAGGAGACCCAGTACTTC. The V gene is TRBV30, the J gene TRBJ2-5, with D perhaps matching TRBD1 or TRBD2 (5 bases each). The CDR3 extends over 11 amino acids. Trimming took off 4 bases at V and 5 bases at J, with 8 bases between the two ends. The V gene's germline CDR1 is GTSNPN and CDR2 SVGIG (reference sequence).

This clonotype has a single count. The CDR3 is CSARLGEGQYF. The DNA for the CDR3 is TGCAGCGCCCGGCTCGGGGAGGGGCAGTACTTC. The chain links TRBV29-1 to TRBJ2-7; 7 bases line up with TRBD2. The CDR3 has 11 residues. The germline gives CDR1 SQVTM, CDR2 ANQGSEA. Trimming cost V 7 bases and J 9 bases; bases outside gene matches: 9.

This clonotype was detected only a few times. The CDR3 DNA is TGTGCCTGGAGTTCAGCGTTCAATCAGCCCCAGCATTTT. Translating gives CAWSSAFNQPQHF. V usage is TRBV30 and J usage is TRBJ1-5; D ambiguous. This CDR3 is built from 13 residues. The V and J ends lost 2 bases and 3 bases respectively, with 8 bases between them. Germline CDR1 is GTSNPN and CDR2 is SVGIG (reference sequence).